A single TCR beta chain is shown here with its context. This receptor's antigen is unknown. Per-base quality was not reported, and no clone a single base away is much larger than it. According to the germline V gene, CDR1 reads SGHVS and CDR2 reads FQNEAQ. Measured from the cysteine to the phenylalanine, the CDR3 is 16 residues long. Of all the DNA, just the CDR3 is kept, 48 bases in frame from base 1. Trimmed from V: 0 bases; trimmed from J: 8 bases; junction bases lacking a gene match: 6. The receptor library was made with the immunoSEQ multiplex PCR assay. For the multiplex PCR, a mixture combining 60 forward primers for TCR Vbeta segments and 13 reverse primers for TCR Jbeta segments was used. A multiplex PCR assay on genomic DNA amplified the CDR3 region of rearranged TCR beta genes. The amplified TCR beta libraries were sequenced on the Illumina HiSeq System as 87-base-pair reads. Per the authors' processing: A later analysis tallied approximately 87 million unique TCR beta chains across the 600 to 700 repertoires, and approximately 12 million of those chains were shared by two or more donors. Raw reads were error-corrected and collapsed into unique sequences by a nearest-neighbor algorithm in which closely related sequences were merged to remove PCR and sequencing errors. CDR3 sequences were aligned to IMGT reference sequences to assign V, D and J gene segments. For a sequence to be retained, a match of at least six nucleotides to both a V gene segment and a J gene segment was required. Rearrangements were classified as productive when the CDR3 lacked stop codons and remained in frame with V and J, and all other rearrangements were classified as non-productive. Following IMGT convention, CDR3 was defined as the stretch from the second conserved V-encoded cysteine up to the conserved J-encoded phenylalanine. The earlier analysis of about 590 of the donors excluded sequences that lacked an unambiguous match to a single V gene segment. An earlier analysis of 587 of the donors classified V segments as functional when productive rearrangements were above 56.7% and as segregating when the standard deviation between donors was above 5%. A statistical classification framework was built for diagnosing cytomegalovirus status from the catalog of TCR beta chain sequences. A later analysis assigned V and J genes by comparing TCR nucleotide sequences with IMGT/GENE-DB human TR gene sequences. In a later analysis, CDR3 sequences and most-parsimonious VDJ recombination scenarios were assigned using the TCRdist pipeline. In a later analysis, each TCR beta chain was defined by its CDR3 amino acid sequence together with its V-gene family, and reads without a unique V-gene family were excluded. In a later analysis, fewer than 650 highly shared, low-generation-probability nucleotide sequences were removed to address suspected cross-contamination and a sequencing artifact. In a later analysis, a clonal expansion index for each public chain was calculated from normalized within-repertoire ranks of inferred template counts. Generation probabilities in a later analysis came from a VDJ recombination model fitted to out-of-frame rearrangements, and those results were checked against IGoR. In a later analysis, hypergeometric tests were used to score TCR-TCR, TCR-HLA and TCR-CMV co-occurrence, with a repertoire-size bias correction applied to TCR pairs. False discovery rates were estimated in a later analysis by permuting HLA or CMV assignments 20 times. In a later analysis, co-occurring TCRs were grouped using DBSCAN, with TCRdist sequence similarity added in when clustering inside HLA-allele-positive subsets. Co-occurrence clustering excluded repertoires with fewer than 30,000 or more than 120,000 public chains, plus five with anomalous nucleotide sharing. Not all clones reach the TCRdb copy of this immuneACCESS table, which keeps in-frame sequences only. Checked studies attribute under half of the gap to unresolved V genes and leave the rest unexplained. V and J calls and clone size come straight from that table; D and trimming were deduced from the DNA. Present in this sample are roughly 200,000 clones, roughly 85% of which were seen just once. The ten largest clones represent around 0.69% of the sample.

The cohort comprised fewer than 700 healthy bone marrow donors. Cohort members were all nominally healthy when sampled, although unrecorded immune exposures were likely present. The donor was CMV seronegative and was included in the group of a few hundred seronegative cohort members. A peripheral blood sample was provided by each donor, and peripheral blood mononuclear cells were used for TCR beta sequencing. Genomic DNA extraction from the blood cell samples was performed with the Qiagen DNeasy Blood Extraction Kit. This sample is drawn from a study of cytomegalovirus exposure and HLA in healthy donors (dated by TCRdb to about 2017). Background on the whole study: In an earlier analysis of 587 of the donors, roughly 300 Gb of sequence data and just under 120 million unique TCR beta sequences from about 179 million T cells were reported. An early release covering roughly 600 HLA-typed donors comprised approximately 290 gigabases of sequencing data and around 86 million unique TCR sequences. Of the approximately 400 genotyped donors, roughly 76% were placed in the genetic ancestry cluster associated with self-reported Caucasian donors. The aim of the study was to test whether cataloging public T cell receptors could identify signatures of past pathogen exposure. The T cell repertoires of under 750 subjects were profiled by immunosequencing and related to cytomegalovirus serostatus. Besides the first cohort of approximately 670 subjects, a separate validation cohort made up of some 110 different subjects was used. To predict cytomegalovirus infection status, the study brought together high-throughput TCR immunosequencing, statistical association of individual TCRs with disease status, and machine learning. In a later analysis, previously published TCR beta repertoires from 600 to 850 donors were re-analyzed and high-resolution HLA genotyping was added so that TCR occurrence patterns could be studied. The later analysis used no new phenotypic data to find candidate immune exposures, relying instead on TCR beta sequences and their occurrence across donors. An earlier analysis of fewer than 750 of the donors used high-throughput TCR beta sequencing to judge whether each TCR beta V gene segment behaved as functional or pseudogenic. Alongside the repertoire data, information on donor age, sex, ethnicity and CMV serostatus was compiled. Genome-wide SNP genotypes for about 65% of the roughly 700 donors were used in a later genetic analysis, which treated that subset as a discovery cohort. All discovery cohort repertoires had been generated using a single sequencing platform. Both class I and class II loci were covered by HLA typing, at four-digit resolution. The number of typed donors differed by locus: roughly 620-630 for A, B, C, DRB1 and DQB1; approximately 540 for DQA1; 606 for DPA1; and approximately 450 for DPB1. Four or five DR-DQ haplotypes were handled as single units for association and clustering because linkage in the cohort was strong. Among roughly 400 genotyped donors of the cohort, an average of about 240,000 unique TCR beta nucleotide sequences was sequenced per donor, of which 15% to 20% were non-productive.

Results the study describes overall, beyond this receptor: V-gene and J-gene trimming of TCR beta chains was associated with a missense DCLRE1C variant in a later genetic analysis, and the association was replicated in an independent cohort. This cohort had only TCR beta chains sequenced, and the lack of alpha or paired-chain data limited which features could be detected. The sequencing pipeline was judged likely to have produced a cluster of highly shared sequence variants as a technical artifact. A later analysis found that most CMV-associated TCR beta chains appeared HLA-restricted, with HLA associations seemingly driven largely by CMV exposure. A further reported finding was that TCR beta sequences accurately predicted the HLA-A and HLA-B alleles for most subjects in the first cohort. When HLA alleles, especially DR and DQ, strongly co-occurred, TCR associations were difficult to assign to individual alleles. The classifier was reported to diagnose cytomegalovirus status with high specificity and sensitivity in both the original and validation cohorts. A later analysis reported that several top co-occurrence clusters appeared linked to parvovirus B19, influenza, CMV and Epstein-Barr virus. Correlated functional status among segregating V segments might be attributable to linkage disequilibrium, but an unknown experimental factor could not be ruled out. Because the 87-base-pair reads could not distinguish some IMGT-functional V segments, including TRBV6-2 and TRBV6-3, those segments were excluded. Immune exposure information for the cohort was limited to CMV serostatus. According to a later genetic analysis, donors in an Asian-associated ancestry cluster had fewer N-insertions in productive TCRs than the approximately 670-donor mean. According to the authors, the approach could potentially be generalized to other disease states and immunological phenotypes. In vitro tests confirmed that three of the cytomegalovirus-associated TCR beta chains recognize cytomegalovirus antigens. Specific HLA alleles were associated with roughly 17,000 TCR beta sequences at a false discovery rate of 0.05 in a later analysis. In a later analysis, the rate of TCR association differed among HLA loci, with DRB1 alleles having the most associated TCRs and HLA-C alleles having the fewest. Sequencing depth was assumed to be roughly uniform across donors in the presence/absence analyses, though that assumption may not hold. In an earlier analysis of around 500 of the donors, most TCR beta V segments appeared in productive rearrangements about 87% or about 30% of the time, broadly matching IMGT annotations. Because some donors lacked HLA typing at each locus, the association tests relied only on the typed subset. In a later analysis, HLA-associated TCR beta chains were found to be more clonally expanded and to have lower generation probabilities than equally common non-associated chains. Because counts were too low, some 16 rarely observed V segments, including chromosome 9 orphons, were excluded from the earlier analysis of 587 of the donors. Most TCR sequences were observed very rarely across donors, whereas some public TCRs were present in many individuals. The study listed 164 TCR beta chains as associated with cytomegalovirus.

The chain links TRBV7-8 with TRBJ2-1; 11 central nucleotides agree with TRBD2. This sequence was found in a woman in her forties in good health and CMV-seronegative. The sample was PBMCs. The CDR3 has the sequence CASSLAVLAGGHEQFF. The nucleotides read TGTGCCAGCAGCTTAGCCGTCCTAGCGGGAGGTCATGAGCAGTTCTTC.